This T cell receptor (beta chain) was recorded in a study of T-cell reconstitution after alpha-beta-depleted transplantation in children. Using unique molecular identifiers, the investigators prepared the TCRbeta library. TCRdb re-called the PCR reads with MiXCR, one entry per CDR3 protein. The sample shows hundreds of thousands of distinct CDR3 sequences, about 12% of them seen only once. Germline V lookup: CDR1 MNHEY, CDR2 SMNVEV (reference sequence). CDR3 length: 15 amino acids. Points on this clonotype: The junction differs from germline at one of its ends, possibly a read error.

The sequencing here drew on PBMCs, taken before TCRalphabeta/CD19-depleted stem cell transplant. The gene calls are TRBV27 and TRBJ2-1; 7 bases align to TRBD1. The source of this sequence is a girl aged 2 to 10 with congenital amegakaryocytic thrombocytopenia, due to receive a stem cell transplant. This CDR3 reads CTSSQLSGGPNEQFF. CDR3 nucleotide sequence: TGTACCAGCTCCCAACTCTCAGGGGGACCGAATGAGCAGTTCTTC.